The rows below give T cell receptor beta chains drawn from one sample of a study of monozygotic twins with inflammatory bowel disease. TCRdb reprocessed the 5' RACE reads and reports one entry per CDR3 protein, with no DNA. This sample's table has about 380,000 distinct CDR3 sequences. The specimen was blood. Receptors were obtained from a human donor with ulcerative colitis or Crohn's disease, or a healthy co-twin of an affected twin (not recorded which). Both conserved end residues are part of each CDR3. Each record gives: V gene, J gene, CDR3 protein.

V: TRBV20-1; J: TRBJ2-5; CDR3: CSAPVPQAGKKTQYF
V: TRBV7-9; J: TRBJ2-3; CDR3: CASSHGLARDTQYF
V: TRBV7-9; J: TRBJ2-3; CDR3: CASSFRLAPPADTQYF
V: TRBV5-1; J: TRBJ2-5; CDR3: CASTPGRGETQYF
V: TRBV24-1; J: TRBJ2-1; CDR3: CATSDLRGSSYNEQFF
V: TRBV20-1; J: TRBJ2-7; CDR3: CSAPDRRYEQYF
V: TRBV6-2/TRBV6-3; J: TRBJ2-5; CDR3: CASSYSAPTNQETQYF
V: TRBV11-2; J: TRBJ2-3; CDR3: CASSLGAGLAGTTWYF
V: TRBV20-1; J: TRBJ1-6; CDR3: CSARSGTANSPLHF
V: TRBV19; J: TRBJ2-7; CDR3: CASSIGVAEQYF
V: TRBV7-3; J: TRBJ2-2; CDR3: CASSLSQGASSLAGELFF
V: TRBV5-1; J: TRBJ1-6; CDR3: CASSLVPGANSPLHF
V: TRBV7-8; J: TRBJ2-5; CDR3: CASSSVLAGVETQYF
V: TRBV18; J: TRBJ1-1; CDR3: CASSSRQGAVGTEAFF
V: TRBV12-3/TRBV12-4; J: TRBJ2-1; CDR3: CASSSRGRGLGEQFF
V: TRBV7-6; J: TRBJ2-7; CDR3: CASSPRTGRGGYEQYF
V: TRBV19; J: TRBJ2-1; CDR3: CASSIWAGQLNEQFF
V: TRBV5-1; J: TRBJ1-5; CDR3: CASSLGAGVSNQPQHF
V: TRBV6-5; J: TRBJ2-1; CDR3: CASSYQVGYNEQFF
V: TRBV12-3/TRBV12-4; J: TRBJ2-7; CDR3: CASSPPGFYEQYF
V: TRBV28; J: TRBJ2-7; CDR3: CASRYTDSSYEQYF
V: TRBV5-6; J: TRBJ1-2; CDR3: CASSLGDAWFYGYTF
V: TRBV6-2/TRBV6-3; J: TRBJ2-1; CDR3: CASLTGGRPTYNEQFF
V: TRBV7-9; J: TRBJ1-1; CDR3: CASSFTGRTEAFF
V: TRBV20-1; J: TRBJ2-3; CDR3: CSALEPGLAGGGTDTQYF
V: TRBV11-2; J: TRBJ2-7; CDR3: CASSDGGFSYEQYF
V: TRBV6-5; J: TRBJ2-7; CDR3: CASSHPRQGPSYEQYF
V: TRBV18; J: TRBJ1-1; CDR3: CASSPGGMGTEAFF
V: TRBV4-2; J: TRBJ1-1; CDR3: CASSQEVWQPNTEAFF
V: TRBV6-2/TRBV6-3; J: TRBJ2-7; CDR3: CASSYEGQTYEQYF
V: TRBV6-2/TRBV6-3; J: TRBJ2-1; CDR3: CASSPFAGVSYNEQFF
V: TRBV6-5; J: TRBJ1-5; CDR3: CASSYSGYNQPQHF
V: TRBV5-4; J: TRBJ2-7; CDR3: CASSRQGAYGEQYF
V: TRBV5-1; J: TRBJ1-1; CDR3: CASSLVGPLMNTEAFF
V: TRBV20-1; J: TRBJ1-2; CDR3: CSAISAGVYYGYTF
V: TRBV29-1; J: TRBJ2-5; CDR3: CSVQNQGNPYF
V: TRBV5-6; J: TRBJ2-4; CDR3: CASSSPTRFGNIQYF
V: TRBV7-9; J: TRBJ2-3; CDR3: CASSLVYRGFTDTQYF
V: TRBV7-9; J: TRBJ2-2; CDR3: CASSFPTMTKTGELFF
V: TRBV20-1; J: TRBJ2-2; CDR3: CSASLTRGTGELFF
V: TRBV4-1; J: TRBJ1-2; CDR3: CASSQASGNYGYTF
V: TRBV4-3; J: TRBJ1-3; CDR3: CASSQATPTGGNTIYF
V: TRBV6-1; J: TRBJ1-1; CDR3: CASRPGPTRLYTEAFF
V: TRBV27; J: TRBJ1-2; CDR3: CASRFLHSIGEGYTF
V: TRBV7-9; J: TRBJ1-2; CDR3: CASSVGTGYGYTF